What follows describes a single TCR beta chain. The source of the sample is a study of blood T cell repertoires in COVID-19. Study-wide background: The United States, Italy and Spain provided the acute and convalescent COVID-19 samples. Nucleic acid was either cDNA or gDNA, and it came from T cells, B-cell-depleted T cells, or PBMCs.

In the authors' workflow: From reference gene primer amplification, estimates of nucleated cell counts were derived. The table came from immunoSEQ multiplex PCR; TCRdb's copy has only in-frame clones and leaves some out. V and J calls and clone size are given by that table; D and trimming were obtained from the DNA. The sample holds tens of thousands of clones; 65% to 90% are singletons and the top ten take more than 1.4%. The CDR3 runs to 14 residues. V trimming: 2 bases; J trimming: 7 bases; junction bases outside the gene matches: 6. CDR1 and CDR2 (germline): SGHDT, YYEEEE. Source material: peripheral blood. This chain links TRBV5-6 with TRBJ1-5; 7 positions match TRBD1. The TCR was taken from a woman aged 55-69 years with acute or convalescent COVID-19. CDR3 nucleotide sequence: TGTGCCAGCAGCTTTAGGGGACAGAGCCAGCCCCAGCATTTT. This gives the protein CASSFRGQSQPQHF.